This TCR beta chain was captured by sequencing in a study of blood T cell repertoires in COVID-19. Method: immunoSEQ multiplex PCR; TCRdb's copy keeps in-frame clones and lacks some. The sample holds about 74,000 clones, more than 90% seen once. The specimen was peripheral blood. The sequence came from a man between 45 and 60 years old with acute or convalescent COVID-19.

This chain's CDR3 is CASSPLTGGNEKLFF. For the CDR3, the DNA is TGTGCCAGCAGCCCTCTGACAGGGGGCAATGAAAAACTGTTTTTT. V usage is TRBV14 and J usage is TRBJ1-4; 10 bases fit TRBD1. The germline V gene has CDR1 SGHDN and CDR2 FVKESK. With V trimmed by 4 bases and J by 5 bases, 4 bases remained unmatched. The CDR3 covers 15 residues.